The entry below gives a single T cell receptor beta chain sequence along with its context. The CDR3 loop spans 12 amino acids. V was clipped by 3 bases and J by 13 bases, with 16 bases between them. Germline assignment: CDR1 SGHTS and CDR2 YDEGEE. Amplification of TCR beta CDR3 regions used RNA transcripts. An opening RT-PCR round employed HTBI primers and preceded a second-round multiplex PCR. TCRdb reprocessed the multiplex PCR reads via MiXCR and lists one record per CDR3 protein. The sample records around 1,200,000 distinct CDR3 sequences, 35% to 40% being singletons. These data belong to a study of Graves' ophthalmopathy and Graves' hyperthyroidism.

This rearrangement joins TRBV5-8 to TRBJ1-2; a weak D match, TRBD1 (6 bases). Sample: peripheral blood or thyroid tissue (not recorded which). This clonotype was obtained from an adult man with Graves' hyperthyroidism. CDR3 bases: TGTGCCAGCAGCTCCTCTGGACAGTTACTCACCTTC. This encodes CASSSSGQLLTF. Full variable domain (rest looked up from reference TRBV5-8 and TRBJ1-2): EAGVTQSPTHLIKTRGQQATLRCSPISGHTSVYWYQQALGLGLQFLLWYDEGEERNRGNFPPRFSGRQFPNYSSELNVNALELEDSALYLCASSSSGQLLTFGSGTRLTVV.